Each of the 24 T cell receptor beta chains below was sequenced from the same sample in a study of memory CD8 T cells in hepatitis C reinfection. The time point here: peak reinfection, 3 to 8 weeks after reinfection detection. Sorted cells were sequenced directly ex vivo without any in vitro expansion. Repertoires were generated with immunoSEQ multiplex PCR, while TCRdb's copy carries only in-frame clones and drops some. In the table there are 35,000 to 50,000 clones, around nine tenths of which are singletons. The sequenced material came from naive CD8+ T cells sorted from blood. These receptors all come from a man younger than 35 with hepatitis C virus infection.

CDR3 loop: CASSISPSQARETQYF. CDR3 DNA: TGTGCCAGCAGTATATCCCCCTCTCAGGCGCGAGAGACCCAGTACTTC. The chain uses TRBV6-6 and TRBJ2-5; D is undetermined. Germline V lookup: CDR1 MNHNY, CDR2 SVGAGI (reference sequence). V lost 5 bases and J lost 4, with 20 bases in between. This CDR3 is 16 amino acids long.

This chain links TRBV5-8 with TRBJ2-7; weak D call: TRBD1 (6 bases). The CDR3 runs to 16 residues. Germline V gene data show CDR1 as SGHTS and CDR2 as YDEGEE. V lost 0 bases and J 0 bases, leaving 13 bases between the germline ends. CDR3 bases: TGTGCCAGCAGCTTGGGTTCTAGGGGGATCTCCTACGAGCAGTACGTC. Protein sequence: CASSLGSRGISYEQYV.

In DNA, the CDR3 is TGTGCCAGCAGTCCGCCGGGGAGCTACGAGCAGTACGTC. Amino acid sequence: CASSPPGSYEQYV. V gene TRBV11-2 combines with J gene TRBJ2-7; D possibly corresponds to TRBD2 (5 bases). V lost 6 bases and J lost 3, with 12 bases in between. Germline V gene lookup returns CDR1 SGHAT and CDR2 FQNNGV. CDR3 length: 13 amino acids.

V is TRBV28 and J is TRBJ2-3; TRBD1 aligns across 11 bases. The V gene's germline CDR1 is MDHEN and CDR2 SYDVKM. The CDR3 has 15 amino acids. The V segment lost 4 bases and the J segment 5 bases; nucleotides outside the gene matches: 5. The CDR3 sequence: CASSYGQGAVDTQYF. The CDR3 nucleotides read TGTGCCAGCAGTTACGGACAGGGGGCAGTAGATACGCAGTATTTT.

J is TRBJ1-5 and V is TRBV7-8; D remains unclear. V was cut by 2 bases and J by 1 base, with 12 bases left in between. This CDR3 contains 16 residues. CDR1 SGHVS and CDR2 FQNEAQ come from the germline V gene. The CDR3 protein is CASSLLADSSNQPQHF. CDR3 bases: TGTGCCAGCAGCTTATTAGCGGACTCAAGCAATCAGCCCCAGCATTTT.

This clone has a single count. The chain couples TRBV14 to TRBJ1-1; TRBD1 might be the D (6 bases). Trimming removed 7 bases at V and 4 bases at J, with 19 bases between. Germline CDR1 reads SGHDN; CDR2 reads FVKESK. CDR3 length: 15 amino acids. CDR3 in amino acids: CASTGREGTLTEAFF. CDR3 in DNA: TGTGCCAGCACCGGGAGGGAGGGGACACTCACTGAAGCTTTCTTT. The full variable domain, its missing parts supplied by reference TRBV14 and TRBJ1-1, is EAGVTQFPSHSVIEKGQTVTLRCDPISGHDNLYWYRRVMGKEIKFLLHFVKESKQDESGMPNNRFLAERTGGTYSTLKVQPAELEDSGVYFCASTGREGTLTEAFFGQGTRLTVV.

This clone was counted once. The chain carries TRBV19 and TRBJ2-1, with D unresolved. Trimming cost V 1 base and J 0 bases, with 7 bases left between them. Germline loops: CDR1 LNHDA, CDR2 SQIVND (reference sequence). The CDR3 is 15 amino acids. CDR3 in DNA: TGTGCCAGTAGTATAGCCTACAGCTCCTACAATGAGCAGTTCTTC. Translating gives CASSIAYSSYNEQFF.

This rearrangement joins TRBV28 to TRBJ2-1, with D perhaps TRBD2 (6 bases). This CDR3 is built from 15 residues. The germline CDR1 and CDR2 sequences are MDHEN and SYDVKM. The V gene lost 2 bases and the J gene lost 7 bases, with 15 bases spanning the gap. The CDR3 loop reads CASSLGTGGENEQFF. CDR3 nucleotide sequence: TGTGCCAGCAGTTTAGGGACTGGGGGAGAAAATGAGCAGTTCTTC.

This clone was seen a few times. The CDR3 here is CASSLKSGIGFYNEQFF. The CDR3 DNA is TGTGCCAGCAGCTTAAAGTCCGGGATAGGGTTCTACAATGAGCAGTTCTTC. The chain joins TRBV7-3 to TRBJ2-1; a weak D match, TRBD2 (5 bases). Germline values: CDR1 SGHTA, CDR2 FQGTGA. This CDR3 contains 17 residues. V lost 1 base and J lost 3, with 16 bases in between.

V usage is TRBV19 and J usage is TRBJ1-5, with a weak D call TRBD1 (5 bases). The CDR3 has 15 amino acids. Trimming stripped 7 bases from V and 1 base from J, with 14 bases between. Germline-derived CDR1 and CDR2 are LNHDA and SQIVND (reference sequence). The CDR3 sequence is CASKGLPGSNQPQHF. The CDR3 nucleotides are TGTGCCAGTAAAGGACTACCAGGGAGCAATCAGCCCCAGCATTTT.

V usage is TRBV27 and J usage is TRBJ1-5; maybe TRBD1 (5 bases). Germline V lookup: CDR1 MNHEY, CDR2 SMNVEV (reference sequence). CDR3 size: 15 residues. V lost 3 bases to trimming and J lost 2 bases, with 11 bases between them. In DNA, the CDR3 is TGTGCCAGCAGTTTCTCATCGGGGGGCAATCAGCCCCAGCATTTT. This gives the protein CASSFSSGGNQPQHF.

The V and J genes are TRBV15 and TRBJ2-1, with TRBD2 matching 7 bases. Germline V CDR1 and CDR2: LNHNV, YYDKDF (reference sequence). With V trimmed by 3 bases and J by 0 bases, 5 bases remained unmatched. The CDR3 runs to 16 residues. The CDR3 loop reads CATSRLGGSSYNEQFF. The CDR3 DNA follows: TGTGCCACCAGCAGGCTGGGAGGGAGCTCCTACAATGAGCAGTTCTTC.

This rearrangement joins TRBV7-6 to TRBJ1-4; D is unresolved. V was shortened by 5 bases and J by 3 bases, with 13 bases between the two germline ends. The CDR3 totals 15 residues. Germline-derived CDR1 and CDR2 are SGHVS and FNYEAQ. CDR3 region: CASSRYSLPNEKLFF. CDR3 coding DNA: TGTGCCAGCAGCCGTTACAGCCTCCCTAATGAAAAACTGTTTTTT.

V and J are TRBV6-5 and TRBJ1-5; D might be TRBD1 (6 bases). This CDR3 is built from 15 residues. Looked up from germline, CDR1 is MNHEY and CDR2 is SVGAGI. V was pared by 6 bases and J by 0 bases, with 12 bases between. The CDR3 region has the DNA TGTGCCAGCAGCAAAGGGACAACTAGCAATCAGCCCCAGCATTTT. This sequence encodes CASSKGTTSNQPQHF.

This clone was recorded once. The chain carries TRBV7-9 and TRBJ2-3; D might be TRBD2 (6 bases). Deletions cut 8 bases from V and 5 bases from J, with 11 bases between. CDR1 and CDR2 from the germline V gene are SEHNR and FQNEAQ (reference sequence). This CDR3 contains 12 residues. The CDR3 bases are TGTGCCAGCTCGGGGGTTTTAGATACGCAGTATTTT. Residues: CASSGVLDTQYF.

The chain links TRBV23-1 to TRBJ1-2; 11 positions match TRBD1. TRBV23-1 is an ORF; its function is uncertain. Trimming removed 8 bases from V and 3 bases from J; junction bases left unmatched: 11. The CDR3 contains 16 residues. In DNA form, the CDR3 reads TGCGCCAGCCGTCTTCCGGGACAGGGGGTCTACTATGGCTACACCTTC. Translation gives CASRLPGQGVYYGYTF.

The chain carries TRBV5-1 and TRBJ2-1; 11 nucleotides match TRBD2. V trimming: 4 bases; J trimming: 1 base; junction bases outside the gene matches: 7. Germline CDR1 SGHRS, CDR2 YFSETQ. This CDR3 is built from 17 residues. The CDR3 spells CASSLGLAGHSYNEQFF. CDR3 nucleotides: TGCGCCAGCAGCCTCGGACTAGCGGGCCATTCCTACAATGAGCAGTTCTTC.

The chain recombines TRBV5-4 with TRBJ1-6; D gene unclear. Germline loops: CDR1 SGHNT, CDR2 YYREEE (reference sequence). Trimming stripped 4 bases from V and 6 bases from J, with 8 bases between. The CDR3 consists of 13 residues. The CDR3 loop reads CASSGASNSPLHF. DNA of the CDR3: TGTGCCAGCAGCGGAGCATCTAATTCACCCCTCCACTTT.

The chain uses TRBV28 and TRBJ2-7; 7 bases are shared with TRBD1. The CDR3 totals 14 residues. V lost 3 bases to trimming and J lost 4 bases; unmatched junction nucleotides: 6. Germline V gene sequence: CDR1 MDHEN, CDR2 SYDVKM. CDR3 bases: TGTGCCAGCAGTTTCGTACAGGGGATTTACGAGCAGTACTTC. Translating gives CASSFVQGIYEQYF. Looking up the rest from reference TRBV28 and TRBJ2-7 gives the full variable domain: DVKVTQSSRYLVKRTGEKVFLECVQDMDHENMFWYRQDPGLGLRLIYFSYDVKMKEKGDIPEGYSVSREKKERFSLILESASTNQTSMYLCASSFVQGIYEQYFGPGTRLTVT.

CDR3 DNA sequence: TGTGCCAGCAGCCCTGTAGCGGTTCTGAACGAGCAGTACTTC. This sequence encodes CASSPVAVLNEQYF. This chain connects TRBV11-1 to TRBJ2-7, with TRBD2 as a possible D gene (6 bases). The germline V gene has CDR1 SGHAT and CDR2 FQDESV (reference sequence). V gave up 5 bases and J gave up 5 bases, with 16 bases separating them. There are 14 residues in the CDR3.

The J gene is TRBJ2-7, the V gene TRBV29-1; 9 nucleotides line up with TRBD2. The CDR3 sequence is 12 residues long. J lost 3 bases, V lost 6 bases, and 3 bases had no gene match. The germline V gene has CDR1 SQVTM and CDR2 ANQGSEA. CDR3 loop: CSVGTSSYEQYF. CDR3 DNA: TGCAGCGTCGGGACTAGCAGCTACGAGCAGTACTTC.

A few counts support this clone. The chain combines TRBV2 with TRBJ1-1; the D gene is possibly TRBD1 (6 bases). V dropped 11 bases and J dropped 1 base, with 11 bases sitting between them. Germline lookup yields CDR1 SNHLY and CDR2 FYNNEI. The CDR3 is 12 residues long. CDR3 sequence (DNA): TGTGCCGACGGGACACAGAACACTGAAGCTTTCTTT. As protein: CADGTQNTEAFF.

This chain uses TRBV6-5 with TRBJ1-5, with a tentative D call TRBD1 (6 bases). The CDR3 contains 13 residues. Between the trimmed V and J ends, which lost 6 bases and 3 bases, there was a span of 9 bases. Germline V lookup: CDR1 MNHEY, CDR2 SVGAGI. CDR3 sequence reads: CASRGGNNQPQHF. DNA of the CDR3: TGTGCCAGCAGAGGGGGAAACAATCAGCCCCAGCATTTT.

The chain recombines TRBV4-1 with TRBJ1-4, with 7 bases lining up with TRBD1. The germline V gene encodes CDR1 MGHRA and CDR2 YSYEKL. After removal of 0 bases from V and 5 bases from J, the junction contained 6 bases not matched to a gene. CDR3 length equals 16 residues. As DNA, the CDR3 is TGCGCCAGCAGCCAAGATCTCGGGACAGCAAATGAAAAACTGTTTTTT. Translation gives CASSQDLGTANEKLFF.